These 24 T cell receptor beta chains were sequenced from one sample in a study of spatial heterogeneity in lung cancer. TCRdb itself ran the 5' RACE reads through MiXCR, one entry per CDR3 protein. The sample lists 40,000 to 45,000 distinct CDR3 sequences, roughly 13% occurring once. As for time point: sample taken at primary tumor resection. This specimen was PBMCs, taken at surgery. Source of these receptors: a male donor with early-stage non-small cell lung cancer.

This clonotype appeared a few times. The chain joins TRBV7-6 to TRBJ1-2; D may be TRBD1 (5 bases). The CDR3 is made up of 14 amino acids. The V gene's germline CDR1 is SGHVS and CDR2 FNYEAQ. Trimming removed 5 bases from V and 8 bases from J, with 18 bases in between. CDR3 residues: CASSLEAGQHGYTF. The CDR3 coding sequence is TGTGCCAGCAGCCTCGAAGCAGGGCAGCACGGCTACACCTTC.

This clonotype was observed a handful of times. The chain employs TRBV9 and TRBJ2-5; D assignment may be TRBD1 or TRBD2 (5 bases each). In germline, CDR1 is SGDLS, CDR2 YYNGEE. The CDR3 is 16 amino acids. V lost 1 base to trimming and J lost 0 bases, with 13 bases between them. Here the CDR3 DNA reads TGTGCCAGCAGCGTACTCGGGACGGCGTACCAAGAGACCCAGTACTTC. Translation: CASSVLGTAYQETQYF.

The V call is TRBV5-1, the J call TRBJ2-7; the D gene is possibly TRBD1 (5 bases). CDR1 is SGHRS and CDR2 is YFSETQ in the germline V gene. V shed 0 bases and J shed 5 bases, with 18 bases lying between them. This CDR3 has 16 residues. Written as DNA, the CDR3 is TGCGCCAGCAGCTTGGAGGCGACGGCAGGGTTGGACGAGCAGTACTTC. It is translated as CASSLEATAGLDEQYF.

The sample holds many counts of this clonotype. CDR3 sequence reads: CASSQLWTGTDTEAFF. CDR3 DNA sequence: TGTGCCAGCAGCCAGCTATGGACAGGGACGGACACTGAAGCTTTCTTT. This sequence joins TRBV11-1 and TRBJ1-1; TRBD1 agrees at 8 bases. CDR3 length: 16 amino acids. V lost 5 bases to trimming and J lost 3 bases; unmatched junction nucleotides: 11. In germline, CDR1 is SGHAT, CDR2 FQDESV (reference sequence).

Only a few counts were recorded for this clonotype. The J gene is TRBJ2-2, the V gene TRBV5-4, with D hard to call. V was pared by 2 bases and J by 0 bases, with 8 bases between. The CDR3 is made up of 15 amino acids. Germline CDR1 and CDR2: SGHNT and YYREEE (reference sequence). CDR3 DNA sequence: TGTGCCAGCAGCTTCTCGGCGGCGAACACCGGGGAGCTGTTTTTT. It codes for CASSFSAANTGELFF.

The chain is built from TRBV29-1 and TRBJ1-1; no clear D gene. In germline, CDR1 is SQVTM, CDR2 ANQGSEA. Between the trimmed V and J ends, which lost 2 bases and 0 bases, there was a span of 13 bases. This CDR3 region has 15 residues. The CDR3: CSVEKAASMNTEAFF. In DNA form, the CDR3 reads TGCAGCGTTGAAAAGGCAGCCAGCATGAACACTGAAGCTTTCTTT.

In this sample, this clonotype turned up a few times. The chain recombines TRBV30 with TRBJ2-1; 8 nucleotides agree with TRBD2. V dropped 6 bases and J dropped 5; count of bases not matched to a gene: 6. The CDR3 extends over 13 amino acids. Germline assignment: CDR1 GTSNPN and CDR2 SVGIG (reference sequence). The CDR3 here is CACGGLENNEQFF. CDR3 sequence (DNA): TGTGCCTGTGGGGGACTAGAGAACAATGAGCAGTTCTTC.

CDR3 sequence (DNA): TGTGCCAGCAGTTACTCGTCCGGGGGCAAGCAGTACTTC. This sequence encodes CASSYSSGGKQYF. The rearrangement uses TRBV6-5 and TRBJ2-7, with D perhaps being TRBD1 or TRBD2 (6 bases each). Per germline, CDR1 MNHEY and CDR2 SVGAGI. The CDR3 totals 13 residues. The V end was cut by 0 bases, the J end by 8 bases, with 11 bases between.

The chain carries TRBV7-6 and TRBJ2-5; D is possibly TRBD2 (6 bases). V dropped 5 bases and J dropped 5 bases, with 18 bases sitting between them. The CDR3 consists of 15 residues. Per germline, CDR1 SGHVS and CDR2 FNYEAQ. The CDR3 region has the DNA TGTGCCAGCAGCCTCCTTGGCGGGGCCGGGGAGACCCAGTACTTC. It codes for CASSLLGGAGETQYF.

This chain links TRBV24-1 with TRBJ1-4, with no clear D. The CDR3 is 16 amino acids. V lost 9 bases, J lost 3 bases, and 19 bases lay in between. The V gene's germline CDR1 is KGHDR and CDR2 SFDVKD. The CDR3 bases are TGTGCCACCTCCCCCGGCGGGTTACGCCCTAATGAAAAACTGTTTTTT. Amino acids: CATSPGGLRPNEKLFF.

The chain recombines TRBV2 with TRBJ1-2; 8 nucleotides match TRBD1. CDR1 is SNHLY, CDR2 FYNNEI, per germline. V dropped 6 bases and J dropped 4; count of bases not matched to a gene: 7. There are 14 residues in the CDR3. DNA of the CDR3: TGTGCCAGCAGCGCGGACAGGGCATCCTATGGCTACACCTTC. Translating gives CASSADRASYGYTF. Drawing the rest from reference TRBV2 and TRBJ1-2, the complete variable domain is EPEVTQTPSHQVTQMGQEVILRCVPISNHLYFYWYRQILGQKVEFLVSFYNNEISEKSEIFDDQFSVERPDGSNFTLKIRSTKLEDSAMYFCASSADRASYGYTFGSGTRLTVV.

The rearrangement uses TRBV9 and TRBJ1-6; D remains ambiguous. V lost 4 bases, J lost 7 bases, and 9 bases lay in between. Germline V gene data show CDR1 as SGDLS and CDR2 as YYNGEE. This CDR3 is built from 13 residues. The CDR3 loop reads CASSTSTNSPLHF. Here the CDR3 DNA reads TGTGCCAGCAGCACATCTACCAATTCACCCCTCCACTTT.

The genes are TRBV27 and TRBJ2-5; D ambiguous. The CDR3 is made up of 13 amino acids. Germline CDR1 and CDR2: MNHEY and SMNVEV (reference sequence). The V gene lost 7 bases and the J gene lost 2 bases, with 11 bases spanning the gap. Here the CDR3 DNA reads TGTGCCAGCAAACTGGCCGATCAAGAGACCCAGTACTTC. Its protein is CASKLADQETQYF.

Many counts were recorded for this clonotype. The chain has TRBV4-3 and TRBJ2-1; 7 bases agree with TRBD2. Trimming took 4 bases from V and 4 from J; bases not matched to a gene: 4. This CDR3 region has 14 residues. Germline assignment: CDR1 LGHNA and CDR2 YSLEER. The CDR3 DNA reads TGCGCCAGCAGCCCGGGGGGAGGATACAATGAGCAGTTCTTC. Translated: CASSPGGGYNEQFF.

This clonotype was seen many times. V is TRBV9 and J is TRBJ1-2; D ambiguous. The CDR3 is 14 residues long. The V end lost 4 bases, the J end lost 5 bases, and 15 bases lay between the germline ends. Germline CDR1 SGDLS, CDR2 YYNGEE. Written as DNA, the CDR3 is TGTGCCAGCAGCAAAGGACTTTTATCATATGGCTACACCTTC. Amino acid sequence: CASSKGLLSYGYTF.

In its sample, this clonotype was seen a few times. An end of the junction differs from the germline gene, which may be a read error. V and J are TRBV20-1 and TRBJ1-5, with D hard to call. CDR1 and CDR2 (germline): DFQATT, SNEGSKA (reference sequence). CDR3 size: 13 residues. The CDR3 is CSARPQQNQPQHF. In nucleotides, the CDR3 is TGCAGTGCTAGACCCCAACAGAATCAGCCCCAGCATTTC.

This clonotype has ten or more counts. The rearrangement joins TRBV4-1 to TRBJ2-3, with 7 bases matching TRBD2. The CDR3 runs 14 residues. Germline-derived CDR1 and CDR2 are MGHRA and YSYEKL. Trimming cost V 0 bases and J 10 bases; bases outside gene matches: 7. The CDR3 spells CASSQDGGLVSQYF. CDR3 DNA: TGCGCCAGCAGCCAAGATGGAGGACTAGTATCGCAGTATTTT.

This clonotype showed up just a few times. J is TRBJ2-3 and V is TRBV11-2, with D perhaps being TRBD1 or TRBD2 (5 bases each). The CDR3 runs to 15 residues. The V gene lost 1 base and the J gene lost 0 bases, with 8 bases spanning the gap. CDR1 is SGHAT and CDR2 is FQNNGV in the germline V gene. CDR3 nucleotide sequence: TGTGCCAGCAGCTTAGCGGGGCCGAGCACAGATACGCAGTATTTT. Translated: CASSLAGPSTDTQYF.

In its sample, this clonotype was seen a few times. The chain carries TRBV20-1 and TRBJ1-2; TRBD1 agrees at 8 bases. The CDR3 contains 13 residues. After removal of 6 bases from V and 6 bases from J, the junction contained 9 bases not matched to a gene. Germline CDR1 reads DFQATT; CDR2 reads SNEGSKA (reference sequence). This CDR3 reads CSAPPAGGDGYTF. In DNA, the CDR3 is TGCAGTGCCCCACCGGCAGGGGGCGATGGCTACACCTTC.

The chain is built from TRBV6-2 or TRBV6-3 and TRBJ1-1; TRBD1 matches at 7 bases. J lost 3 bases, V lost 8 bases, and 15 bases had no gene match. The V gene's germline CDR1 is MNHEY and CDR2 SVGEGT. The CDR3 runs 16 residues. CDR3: CASELLRGRVDTEAFF. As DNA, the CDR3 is TGTGCCAGCGAACTGCTGAGGGGGCGAGTGGACACTGAAGCTTTCTTT.

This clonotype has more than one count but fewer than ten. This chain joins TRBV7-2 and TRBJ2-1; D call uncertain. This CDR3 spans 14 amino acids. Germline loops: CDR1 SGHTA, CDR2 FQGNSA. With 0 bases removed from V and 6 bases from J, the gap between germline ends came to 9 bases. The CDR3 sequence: CASSLAGSFNEQFF. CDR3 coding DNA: TGTGCCAGCAGCTTAGCGGGCAGCTTCAATGAGCAGTTCTTC.

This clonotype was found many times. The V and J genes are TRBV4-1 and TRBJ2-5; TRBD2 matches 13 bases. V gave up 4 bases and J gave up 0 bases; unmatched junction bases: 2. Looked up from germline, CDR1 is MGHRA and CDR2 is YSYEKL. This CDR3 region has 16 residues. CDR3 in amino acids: CASSRTSGGDQETQYF. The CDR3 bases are TGCGCCAGCAGCCGCACTAGCGGGGGGGACCAAGAGACCCAGTACTTC.

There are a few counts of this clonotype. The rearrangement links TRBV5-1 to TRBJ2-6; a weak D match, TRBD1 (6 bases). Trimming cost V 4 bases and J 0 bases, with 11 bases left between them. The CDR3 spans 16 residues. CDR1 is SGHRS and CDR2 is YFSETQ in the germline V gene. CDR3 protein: CASSPGTHSGANVLTF. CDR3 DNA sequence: TGCGCCAGCAGCCCCGGGACACACTCTGGGGCCAACGTCCTGACTTTC.

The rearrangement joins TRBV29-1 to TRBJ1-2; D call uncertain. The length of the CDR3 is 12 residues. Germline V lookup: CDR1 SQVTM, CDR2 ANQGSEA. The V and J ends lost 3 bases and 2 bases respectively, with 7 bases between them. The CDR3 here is CSVDQWNYGYTF. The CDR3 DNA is TGCAGCGTTGATCAGTGGAACTATGGCTACACCTTC.